The present T cell receptor beta chain was sequenced within a study of T-cell reconstitution after alpha-beta-depleted transplantation in children (dated by TCRdb to 2016 to 2018). General notes on the study: T-cell immune reconstitution after TCRalphabeta/CD19-depleted allogeneic hematopoietic cell transplantation in children was quantitatively tracked in the study by means of TCR repertoire profiling. Broader findings and caveats from the paper: Apparently early alphabetaT-cell count recovery about two months after transplant reportedly relied on only several hundred rapidly expanded clones derived from non-depleted graft cells. In some patients, the high TCRbeta diversity seen at day 60 was put down to recipient T cells and intrathymic progenitors that had survived conditioning. The frequencies of hyperexpanded clones fell over the following months, and after one year, T-cell counts and TCRbeta diversity were mostly attributed to newly produced T cells.

Explained via the paper, the treatment or condition label denotes: allogeneic hematopoietic cell transplantation with graft depleted of TCRalphabeta T cells and CD19 B cells. Transplant recipients were children who received TCRalphabeta/CD19-depleted allogeneic hematopoietic cell grafts. Trimming removed 8 bases from V and 5 bases from J, leaving 11 bases between the germline ends. Including cysteine and phenylalanine, the CDR3 has 12 amino acids. Left in the record is the CDR3 DNA by itself, 36 bases read in frame from the first base. The germline V gene (reference sequence) provides CDR1 LNHDA and CDR2 SQIVND. Turning to this clonotype: Its antigen target is currently unknown. No base quality values were provided; no much bigger clone lies one nucleotide off.

The library was produced with PCR. Sequenced using an Illumina HiSeq 2500. Molecular barcoding was employed in the preparation of TCR libraries, with unique molecular identifiers being used to normalize TCRbeta repertoire quantification. TCRdb applied fastp at Q25 and MiXCR to the public reads, then kept only in-frame beta chains. Rows matching on CDR3 protein sequence are summarized as one entry with the most common DNA and genes. A total of 70,000 to 95,000 distinct CDR3 sequences appear in this sample, around 16% of them only once. The ten largest make up less than 20% of the sample. The source is a male patient aged 2-10 years who had a stem cell transplant for acute lymphoblastic leukemia, so the T cells may come from the graft donor. This sequence uses TRBV19 and TRBJ2-3, with no confident D gene call. The input for sequencing was PBMCs, mostly from graft donor cells, taken 180 days after TCRalphabeta/CD19-depleted stem cell transplant. CDR3 sequence: CASSRSVDTQYF. The sequenced DNA is TGTGCCAGTTCGAGGTCGGTAGATACGCAGTATTTT.